A single sample gave rise to the 10 T cell receptor beta chains below, sequenced in a study of control samples from healthy donors and cancer patients. Assay: immunoSEQ multiplex PCR; the TCRdb copy retains only in-frame clones and omits some. The sample has over 65,000 clones, 94% seen once. The sample taken for sequencing was blood. All receptors come from a woman aged 40 to 50 in good health.

The gene calls are TRBV19 and TRBJ1-2; a weak D match, TRBD1 (5 bases). CDR1 is LNHDA, CDR2 SQIVND, per germline (reference sequence). The CDR3 contains 15 residues. Trimming left V 5 bases short and J 6 bases short, with 19 bases between. The CDR3 protein is CASSDTPGPRDGYTF. CDR3 in DNA: TGTGCCAGTAGTGATACTCCGGGCCCCAGGGATGGCTACACCTTC.

The rearrangement uses TRBV12-3 or TRBV12-4 and TRBJ1-1, with D unclear. The CDR3 length is 13 residues. Deletions cut 7 bases from V and 5 bases from J, with 14 bases between. The CDR3 protein is CASTLGTGTEAFF. The DNA of the CDR3 is TGTGCCAGCACCCTTGGAACGGGGACTGAAGCTTTCTTT.

This chain uses TRBV18 with TRBJ1-1; 9 bases are a match to TRBD1. This CDR3 region has 13 residues. V gave up 2 bases and J gave up 7 bases; unmatched junction bases: 2. Germline CDR1 KGHSH, CDR2 LQKENI. CDR3 DNA sequence: TGTGCCAGCTCACCAGGGACAGGGAATGAAGCTTTCTTT. Protein product: CASSPGTGNEAFF.

This chain links TRBV4-3 with TRBJ1-6, with 11 bases matching TRBD1. The CDR3 has 19 residues. Germline trimming cut 1 base from V and 3 bases from J; bases unmatched to any gene: 8. Germline V CDR1 and CDR2: LGHNA, YSLEER. The chain's CDR3 is CASSQVHSGTGGYNSPLHF. The CDR3 nucleotides read TGCGCCAGCAGCCAAGTGCACTCCGGGACAGGGGGCTATAATTCACCCCTCCACTTT.

The V and J genes are TRBV27 and TRBJ1-1; 9 bases fit TRBD1. The V gene's germline CDR1 is MNHEY and CDR2 SMNVEV (reference sequence). The CDR3 runs to 14 residues. J lost 1 base, V lost 5 bases, and 2 bases had no gene match. CDR3 region: CASSRTGANTEAFF. Written as DNA, the CDR3 is TGTGCCAGCAGTCGGACAGGGGCGAACACTGAAGCTTTCTTT.

The rearrangement joins TRBV5-1 to TRBJ2-7, with D possibly being TRBD1 (6 bases). This CDR3 contains 14 residues. V was shortened by 2 bases and J by 0 bases, with 9 bases between the two germline ends. Germline assignment: CDR1 SGHRS and CDR2 YFSETQ. The CDR3: CASSFTGSSYEQYF. The CDR3 bases are TGCGCCAGCAGCTTTACAGGGAGCTCCTACGAGCAGTACTTC.

The J gene is TRBJ2-3, the V gene TRBV11-3, with 7 bases aligning to TRBD1. The germline CDR1 and CDR2 sequences are SGHNT and YENEEA. Trimming at V came to 4 bases and at J to 1 base, leaving 8 bases not matched to a gene. The CDR3 runs to 16 residues. CDR3 sequence reads: CASSSQRQGGTDTQYF. CDR3 coding DNA: TGTGCCAGCAGCTCACAGCGACAGGGCGGCACAGATACGCAGTATTTT.

V gene TRBV19 combines with J gene TRBJ2-4, with 9 bases identical to TRBD1. The ends lost 5 bases at V and 4 bases at J; junction bases unmatched: 9. Germline V gene lookup returns CDR1 LNHDA and CDR2 SQIVND (reference sequence). CDR3 length: 16 residues. CDR3 coding DNA: TGTGCCAGTAGTCACGTTGCCGGGACAGGGAAAAACATTCAGTACTTC. It is translated as CASSHVAGTGKNIQYF.

This chain uses TRBV24-1 with TRBJ1-4, with a weak D call TRBD1 (6 bases). The germline V gene encodes CDR1 KGHDR and CDR2 SFDVKD. V was cut by 7 bases and J by 0 bases, with 17 bases left in between. The length of the CDR3 is 17 residues. Written as DNA, the CDR3 is TGTGCCACCAGACAGGGTCCGGGTTCGGCAACTAATGAAAAACTGTTTTTT. It yields the protein CATRQGPGSATNEKLFF.

CDR3 DNA: TGTGCCAGCAGGTATACACTCCAAAAACTGTTTTTT. It specifies CASRYTLQKLFF. The rearrangement links TRBV2 to TRBJ1-4, with D unclear. This CDR3 comprises 12 residues. Germline V gene lookup returns CDR1 SNHLY and CDR2 FYNNEI. Trimming removed 6 bases at V and 9 bases at J, with 11 bases between.